This T cell receptor (beta chain) is drawn from a study of molecular identifiers for immune sequencing clone quantification. At the level of the study: Replicate runs used RNA from about 20,000 or 100,000 naive CD8 cells, which was split five ways into aliquots, and four of those aliquots were then sequenced.

Trimming left V 3 bases short and J 2 bases short, with 16 bases between. From germline, CDR1 is LNHDA and CDR2 SQIVND (reference sequence). The CDR3 totals 17 residues. Listed TCR primers and previously described methods were used for bulk TCR libraries. Via MiXCR, TCRdb re-called the PCR reads, giving one row per CDR3 protein. The data show some 650,000 distinct CDR3 sequences, about 20% seen once. CD8+CD4-CCR7+CD45RA+ cells were sorted as naive CD8 T cells. This clonotype was counted ten times or more. The TCR comes from a human donor in good health. Some libraries in this study had Jurkat cell RNA spiked in. Sequenced: naive CD8+ T cells from blood, with Jurkat cell RNA spiked in. Specified subset: FACS-sorted CD8+CD4-CCR7+CD45RA+ naive T cells. The chain joins TRBV19 to TRBJ2-2; the D gene could be TRBD1 or TRBD2 (5 bases each). CDR3 loop: CASSIHPGRENTGELFF. CDR3 DNA: TGTGCCAGTAGTATCCATCCGGGACGGGAAAACACCGGGGAGCTGTTTTTT.